A single sample gave rise to the 25 T cell receptor beta chains below, sequenced in a study of tumor-infiltrating lymphocytes in localized non-small cell lung cancer. Profiling relied on immunoSEQ multiplex PCR, and the TCRdb table lists in-frame clones only, not all of them. The sample records about 3,400 clones, roughly 78% being singletons. The sample taken for sequencing was uninvolved lung tissue not adjacent to the tumor. The receptors were sampled from a human donor with non-small cell lung cancer.

The chain uses TRBV11-3 and TRBJ2-3; D is unclear. The CDR3 is 12 residues long. Trimming left V 1 base short and J 4 bases short, with 3 bases between. Germline-derived CDR1 and CDR2 are SGHNT and YENEEA. DNA of the CDR3: TGTGCCAGCAGCTTAGGTTCAGATACGCAGTATTTT. Translation: CASSLGSDTQYF.

The chain combines TRBV5-1 with TRBJ1-2; the match to TRBD1 covers 10 bases. CDR1 is SGHRS and CDR2 is YFSETQ in the germline V gene. V lost 0 bases and J lost 8; bases outside the gene matches: 4. The CDR3 contains 14 residues. The DNA for the CDR3 is TGCGCCAGCAGCTTGGGGGACAGGGGTGGAGGCTACACCTTC. Encoded protein: CASSLGDRGGGYTF. The variable domain in full, with the rest retrieved from reference TRBV5-1 and TRBJ1-2, is KAGVTQTPRYLIKTRGQQVTLSCSPISGHRSVSWYQQTPGQGLQFLFEYFSETQRNKGNFPGRFSGRQFSNSRSEMNVSTLELGDSALYLCASSLGDRGGGYTFGSGTRLTVV.

V and J are TRBV5-1 and TRBJ2-2; D possibly corresponds to TRBD1 (5 bases). This CDR3 comprises 18 residues. CDR1 is SGHRS and CDR2 is YFSETQ in the germline V gene. With 0 bases removed from V and 0 bases from J, the gap between germline ends came to 15 bases. DNA of the CDR3: TGCGCCAGCAGCTTGGTCCTAAACCCGACAGCGAACACCGGGGAGCTGTTTTTT. Protein: CASSLVLNPTANTGELFF.

The chain links TRBV4-2 to TRBJ2-7; tentatively, D is TRBD1 or TRBD2 (6 bases each). The germline V and J ends were trimmed by 1 base and 0 bases, with 13 bases remaining between them. The CDR3 contains 16 residues. Per the germline V gene, CDR1 is LGHNA and CDR2 is YNFKEQ. CDR3 protein: CASSQGRGDLSYEQYF. CDR3 DNA sequence: TGTGCCAGCAGCCAAGGGAGGGGGGACCTCTCCTACGAGCAGTACTTC.

V usage is TRBV14 and J usage is TRBJ2-7; no clear D. In germline, CDR1 is SGHDN, CDR2 FVKESK. V gave up 1 base and J gave up 6 bases, with 10 bases separating them. The CDR3 is 13 amino acids. The CDR3 is CASSQALEGEQYF. CDR3 DNA sequence: TGTGCCAGCAGCCAAGCCCTAGAAGGCGAGCAGTACTTC.

In its sample, this clone was seen once. V and J are TRBV5-1 and TRBJ1-1, with a possible D match to TRBD1 (5 bases). CDR1 and CDR2 from the germline V gene are SGHRS and YFSETQ. The CDR3 length is 14 residues. Trimming stripped 7 bases from V and 1 base from J, with 14 bases between. CDR3 in DNA: TGCGCCAGCGGGGTCCAGGGACCGAACACTGAAGCTTTCTTT. This encodes CASGVQGPNTEAFF.

J is TRBJ2-2 and V is TRBV11-3; D not resolved. Germline CDR1 is SGHNT and CDR2 is YENEEA. V lost 2 bases, J lost 0 bases, and 13 bases lay in between. The CDR3 has 17 residues. CDR3 loop: CASSLLQWTANTGELFF. The CDR3 DNA reads as TGTGCCAGCAGCTTATTACAATGGACCGCGAACACCGGGGAGCTGTTTTTT.

The chain carries TRBV30 and TRBJ1-4; D gene uncertain. The V end was cut by 3 bases, the J end by 7 bases, with 15 bases between. Germline CDR1 reads GTSNPN; CDR2 reads SVGIG (reference sequence). This CDR3 has 14 residues. The CDR3: CAWSADPLSEKLFF. CDR3 DNA: TGTGCCTGGAGCGCAGACCCCTTATCTGAAAAACTGTTTTTT.

The chain joins TRBV11-3 to TRBJ2-6, with D possibly matching TRBD2 (6 bases). CDR1 is SGHNT, CDR2 YENEEA, per germline. With 5 bases removed from V and 0 bases from J, the gap between germline ends came to 8 bases. CDR3 length: 15 residues. CDR3 sequence: CASSPGGSGANVLTF. The CDR3 DNA reads as TGTGCCAGCAGCCCCGGGGGCTCTGGGGCCAACGTCCTGACTTTC. The complete variable domain, with remaining parts taken from reference TRBV11-3 and TRBJ2-6, reads EAGVVQSPRYKIIEKKQPVAFWCNPISGHNTLYWYLQNLGQGPELLIRYENEEAVDDSQLPKDRFSAERLKGVDSTLKIQPAELGDSAVYLCASSPGGSGANVLTFGAGSRLTVL.

The chain recombines TRBV19 with TRBJ2-2; D is tentatively TRBD1 or TRBD2 (6 bases each). The CDR3 contains 12 residues. Trimming stripped 8 bases from V and 16 bases from J, with 20 bases between. The germline V gene encodes CDR1 LNHDA and CDR2 SQIVND (reference sequence). The CDR3 sequence: CASSAGLGGPFF. CDR3 DNA: TGTGCCAGTTCCGCCGGGCTTGGGGGGCCGTTTTTT.

The chain links TRBV5-6 to TRBJ1-1; no clear D. This CDR3 spans 14 amino acids. The V gene's germline CDR1 is SGHDT and CDR2 YYEEEE. Trimming shortened V by 0 bases and J by 5 bases, and 11 bases separated the two germline ends. In DNA form, the CDR3 reads TGTGCCAGCAGCTTGGGTTGGGGAGGTACTGAAGCTTTCTTT. Translating gives CASSLGWGGTEAFF.

The chain carries TRBV28 and TRBJ1-2, with D possibly being TRBD1 (5 bases). CDR1 is MDHEN and CDR2 is SYDVKM in the germline V gene. Between the trimmed V and J ends, which lost 8 bases and 3 bases, there was a span of 16 bases. The CDR3 totals 14 residues. In nucleotides, the CDR3 is TGTGCCAGCCGACCAAACGGGGGGGACTATGGCTACACCTTC. It is translated as CASRPNGGDYGYTF.

This chain joins TRBV11-2 and TRBJ2-2; D uncertain. Per germline, CDR1 SGHAT and CDR2 FQNNGV. There are 12 residues in the CDR3. Trimming removed 2 bases at V and 7 bases at J, with 5 bases between. Here the CDR3 DNA reads TGTGCCAGCAGCTTAAATGTCGGGGAGCTGTTTTTT. It translates to CASSLNVGELFF.

The sample holds one count of this clone. This rearrangement joins TRBV7-8 to TRBJ1-1, with no clear D. V shed 5 bases and J shed 1 base, with 8 bases lying between them. In germline, CDR1 is SGHVS, CDR2 FQNEAQ. This CDR3 comprises 13 residues. The CDR3 spells CASSRQRNTEAFF. The CDR3 region has the DNA TGTGCCAGCAGCCGCCAAAGGAACACTGAAGCTTTCTTT.

The chain's CDR3 is CAWSVAGGISYGYTF. The DNA for the CDR3 is TGTGCCTGGAGTGTAGCAGGGGGCATTAGCTATGGCTACACCTTC. The chain joins TRBV30 to TRBJ1-2; 8 bases agree with TRBD1. The CDR3 sequence is 15 residues long. J gave up 4 bases and V 0 bases, and 7 bases lay outside the gene matches. The V gene's germline CDR1 is GTSNPN and CDR2 SVGIG (reference sequence).

This chain uses TRBV7-2 with TRBJ2-5, with D possibly called TRBD1 or TRBD2 (6 bases each). This CDR3 region has 14 residues. V was pared by 1 base and J by 7 bases, with 13 bases between. The germline V gene encodes CDR1 SGHTA and CDR2 FQGNSA. The CDR3 region has the DNA TGTGCCAGCAGCTTAGGGGGGGCCTATGGGACCCAGTACTTC. Translation: CASSLGGAYGTQYF.

Only one count was recorded for this clone. The rearrangement links TRBV11-2 to TRBJ2-1; 11 nucleotides line up with TRBD2. The V gene's germline CDR1 is SGHAT and CDR2 FQNNGV. The V and J ends lost 5 bases and 13 bases, in that order; junction bases with no gene match: 7. The CDR3 covers 13 residues. The CDR3 coding sequence is TGTGCCAGCAGCCCCGGACTAGCGGGCGACCAGTTCTTC. Its protein product is CASSPGLAGDQFF. Full variable domain (rest looked up from reference TRBV11-2 and TRBJ2-1): EAGVAQSPRYKIIEKRQSVAFWCNPISGHATLYWYQQILGQGPKLLIQFQNNGVVDDSQLPKDRFSAERLKGVDSTLKIQPAKLEDSAVYLCASSPGLAGDQFFGPGTRLTVL.

This clone has a handful of counts. The chain has TRBV19 and TRBJ2-5; D is unresolved. The germline CDR1 and CDR2 sequences are LNHDA and SQIVND (reference sequence). This CDR3 has 12 residues. V was trimmed by 6 bases and J by 5 bases, leaving 10 bases between them. The CDR3 region is CASSRRGETQYF. For the CDR3, the DNA is TGTGCCAGTAGCCGACGTGGGGAGACCCAGTACTTC.

J is TRBJ1-1 and V is TRBV14, with 8 bases lining up with TRBD1. V was pared by 5 bases and J by 7 bases, with 9 bases of the junction left unmatched. The CDR3 covers 14 residues. Germline CDR1 and CDR2: SGHDN and FVKESK. For the CDR3, the DNA is TGTGCCAGCAGCACGCGGACAGGGACGGGTGAAGCTTTCTTT. Protein sequence: CASSTRTGTGEAFF.

This chain joins TRBV19 and TRBJ1-3, with D possibly being TRBD1 (6 bases). The length of the CDR3 is 15 residues. Deletions cut 9 bases from V and 0 bases from J, with 15 bases between. Germline lookup yields CDR1 LNHDA and CDR2 SQIVND (reference sequence). The CDR3 bases are TGTGCCAGCAATCGACAGGATAACTCTGGAAACACCATATATTTT. Translated: CASNRQDNSGNTIYF.

By frequency in the sample, this clone is large (0.1 to 1%). This CDR3 is CASSLGQGIPYYEQYF. The CDR3 nucleotides are TGTGCCAGCAGCCTTGGACAGGGGATTCCCTACTACGAGCAGTACTTC. The rearrangement joins TRBV7-2 to TRBJ2-7, with 9 bases that match TRBD1. This CDR3 contains 16 residues. CDR1 SGHTA and CDR2 FQGNSA come from the germline V gene. After removal of 5 bases from V and 3 bases from J, the junction contained 11 bases not matched to a gene.

The CDR3 DNA sequence: TGTGCCAGCAGCGGGGGAGGACTCTCTGGAAACACCATATATTTT. Residues: CASSGGGLSGNTIYF. The chain is built from TRBV13 and TRBJ1-3; tentatively, D is TRBD1 (5 bases). Germline V lookup: CDR1 PRHDT, CDR2 FYEKMQ (reference sequence). There are 15 residues in the CDR3. V was trimmed by 5 bases and J by 0 bases, leaving 11 bases between them.

The CDR3 coding sequence is TGTGCCAGCAGCTTCTCCAGTCGGCGGAGCACAGATACGCAGTATTTT. This translates into CASSFSSRRSTDTQYF. The J gene is TRBJ2-3, the V gene TRBV11-2; no firm D call. CDR3 size: 16 residues. CDR1 and CDR2 (germline): SGHAT, FQNNGV. V shed 3 bases and J shed 0 bases, with 13 bases lying between them.

This clone was recorded a few times. The chain combines TRBV7-8 with TRBJ1-6; D might be TRBD1 (5 bases). The CDR3 consists of 14 residues. Per germline, CDR1 SGHVS and CDR2 FQNEAQ. The V gene lost 1 base and the J gene lost 7 bases, with 8 bases spanning the gap. The CDR3 region has the DNA TGTGCCAGCAGCTTAGGGGGGATAAATTCACCCCTCCACTTT. Translating it yields CASSLGGINSPLHF.

The chain uses TRBV19 and TRBJ1-2; 7 nucleotides match TRBD1. CDR1 and CDR2 (germline): LNHDA, SQIVND (reference sequence). V lost 3 bases, J lost 14 bases, and 12 bases stayed unmatched. CDR3 length: 13 residues. The CDR3 reads CASSIGPQGDRTF. CDR3 DNA: TGTGCCAGTAGTATCGGTCCTCAGGGGGATCGGACCTTC.